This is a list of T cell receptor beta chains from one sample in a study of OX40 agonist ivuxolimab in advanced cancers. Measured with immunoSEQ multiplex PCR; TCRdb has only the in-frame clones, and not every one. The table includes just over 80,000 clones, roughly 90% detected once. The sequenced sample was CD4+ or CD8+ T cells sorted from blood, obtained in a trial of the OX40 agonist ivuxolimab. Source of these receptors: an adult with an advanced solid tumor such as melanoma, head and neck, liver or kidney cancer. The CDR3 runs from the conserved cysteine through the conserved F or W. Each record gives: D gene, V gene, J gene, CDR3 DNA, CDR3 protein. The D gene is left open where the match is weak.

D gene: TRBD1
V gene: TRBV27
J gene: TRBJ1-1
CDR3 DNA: TGTGCCAGCAGTTCAGGGGGGTCCGGGTCTGAAGCTTTCTTT
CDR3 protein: CASSSGGSGSEAFF

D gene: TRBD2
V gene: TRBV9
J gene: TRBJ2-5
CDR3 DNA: TGTGCCAGCACCCCGAGTGGCGGGGGGTTCCAAGAGACCCAGTACTTC
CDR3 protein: CASTPSGGGFQETQYF

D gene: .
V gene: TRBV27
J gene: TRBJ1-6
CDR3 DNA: TGTGCCAGCAGTTTCTCCAATTCGTCACCCCTCCACTTT
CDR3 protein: CASSFSNSSPLHF

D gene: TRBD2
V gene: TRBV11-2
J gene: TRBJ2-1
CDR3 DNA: TGTGCCAGCAGCTTCCTAGCGGGGGGGTTCAATGAGCAGTTCTTC
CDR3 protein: CASSFLAGGFNEQFF

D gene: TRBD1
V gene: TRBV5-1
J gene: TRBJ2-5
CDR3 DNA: TGCGCCAGCAGCCCGAGGGGGCTAAACCAAGAGACCCAGTACTTC
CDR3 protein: CASSPRGLNQETQYF

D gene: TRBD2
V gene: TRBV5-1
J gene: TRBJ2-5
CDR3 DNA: TGCGCCAGCAGTAAGATCGGGACTAGCGGGAGACAAGAGACCCAGTACTTC
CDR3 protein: CASSKIGTSGRQETQYF

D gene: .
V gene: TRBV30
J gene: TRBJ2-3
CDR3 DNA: TGTGCCTGGAGTGTGAGCTTCACAGATACGCAGTATTTT
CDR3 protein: CAWSVSFTDTQYF

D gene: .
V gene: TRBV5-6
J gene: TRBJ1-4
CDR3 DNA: TGTGCCAGCAGCTTGTTAGGTTGGGAAAAACTGTTTTTT
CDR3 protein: CASSLLGWEKLFF

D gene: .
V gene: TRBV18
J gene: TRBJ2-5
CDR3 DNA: TGTGCCAGCGCCGCAGGGTTGGGAGAGACCCAGTACTTC
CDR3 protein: CASAAGLGETQYF

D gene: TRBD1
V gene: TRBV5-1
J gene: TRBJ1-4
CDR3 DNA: TGCGCCAGCAGCTTACAGGGGGCAGAAGAAAAACTGTTTTTT
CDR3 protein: CASSLQGAEEKLFF